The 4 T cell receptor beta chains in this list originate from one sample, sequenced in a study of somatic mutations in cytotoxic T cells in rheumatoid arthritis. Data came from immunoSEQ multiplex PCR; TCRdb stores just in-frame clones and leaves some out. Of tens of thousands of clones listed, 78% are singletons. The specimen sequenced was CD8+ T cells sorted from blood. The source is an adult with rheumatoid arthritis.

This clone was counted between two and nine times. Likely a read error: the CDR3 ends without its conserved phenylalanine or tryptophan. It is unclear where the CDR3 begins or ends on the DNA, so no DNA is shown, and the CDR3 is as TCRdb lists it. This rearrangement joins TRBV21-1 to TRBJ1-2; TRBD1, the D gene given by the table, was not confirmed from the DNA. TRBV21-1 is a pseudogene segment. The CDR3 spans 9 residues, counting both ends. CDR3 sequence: CASSTRDSL.

Written as DNA, the CDR3 is TGTGCCAGCAGCCCCAGGTTAGCGGTATCAGATACGCAGTATTTT. This gives the protein CASSPRLAVSDTQYF. The chain has TRBV5-8 and TRBJ2-3; D perhaps matches TRBD2 (6 bases). Germline V gives CDR1 SGHTS, CDR2 YDEGEE. This CDR3 is built from 15 residues. Trimming stripped 4 bases from V and 4 bases from J, with 16 bases between.

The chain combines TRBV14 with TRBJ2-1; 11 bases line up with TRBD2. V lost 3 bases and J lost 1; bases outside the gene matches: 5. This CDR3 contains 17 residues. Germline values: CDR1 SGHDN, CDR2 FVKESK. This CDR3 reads CASSHHRLAGSYNEQFF. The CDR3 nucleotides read TGTGCCAGCAGCCACCATCGACTAGCGGGGTCCTACAATGAGCAGTTCTTC.

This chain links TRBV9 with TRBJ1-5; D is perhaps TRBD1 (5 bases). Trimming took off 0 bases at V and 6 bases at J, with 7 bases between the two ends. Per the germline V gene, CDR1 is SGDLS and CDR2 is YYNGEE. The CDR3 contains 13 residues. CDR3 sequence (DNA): TGTGCCAGCAGCGTAGCAGGGACTCAGCCCCAGCATTTT. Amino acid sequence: CASSVAGTQPQHF.